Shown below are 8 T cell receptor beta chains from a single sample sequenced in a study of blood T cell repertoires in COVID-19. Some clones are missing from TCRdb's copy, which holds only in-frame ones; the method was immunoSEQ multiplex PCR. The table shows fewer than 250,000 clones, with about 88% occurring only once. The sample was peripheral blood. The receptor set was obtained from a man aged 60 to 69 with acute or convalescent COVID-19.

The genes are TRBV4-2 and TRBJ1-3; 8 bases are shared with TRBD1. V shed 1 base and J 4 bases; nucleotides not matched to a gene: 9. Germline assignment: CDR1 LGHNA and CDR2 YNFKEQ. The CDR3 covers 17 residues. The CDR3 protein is CASSQGSQGAQGNTIYF. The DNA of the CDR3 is TGTGCCAGCAGCCAAGGTTCCCAGGGGGCGCAGGGAAACACCATATATTTT.

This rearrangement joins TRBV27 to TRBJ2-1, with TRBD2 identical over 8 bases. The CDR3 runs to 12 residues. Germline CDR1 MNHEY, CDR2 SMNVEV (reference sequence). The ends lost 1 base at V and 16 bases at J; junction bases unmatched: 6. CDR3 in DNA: TGTGCCAGCAGTTTATTCGAGCGGGGGCTATTCTTC. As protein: CASSLFERGLFF.

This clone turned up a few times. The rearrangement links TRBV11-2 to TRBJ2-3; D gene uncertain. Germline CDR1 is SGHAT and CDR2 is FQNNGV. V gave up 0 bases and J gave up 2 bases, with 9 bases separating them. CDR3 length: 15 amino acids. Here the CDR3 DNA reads TGTGCCAGCAGCTTAGATCGGTCTCACACAGATACGCAGTATTTT. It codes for CASSLDRSHTDTQYF.

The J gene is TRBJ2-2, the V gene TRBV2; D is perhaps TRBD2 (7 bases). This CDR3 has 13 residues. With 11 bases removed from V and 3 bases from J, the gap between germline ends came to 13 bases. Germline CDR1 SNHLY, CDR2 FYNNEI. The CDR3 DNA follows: TGTGCCGGACAGCGGGATCACACCGGGGAGCTGTTTTTT. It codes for CAGQRDHTGELFF.

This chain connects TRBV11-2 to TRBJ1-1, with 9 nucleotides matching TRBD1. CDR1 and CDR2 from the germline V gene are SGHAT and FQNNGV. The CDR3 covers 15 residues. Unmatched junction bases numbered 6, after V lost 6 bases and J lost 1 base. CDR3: CASRLPGQGNTEAFF. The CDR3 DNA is TGTGCCAGCAGGCTACCGGGACAGGGGAACACTGAAGCTTTCTTT.

The CDR3 spells CASSRPGVEQFF. The CDR3 DNA reads as TGTGCCAGCAGCCGTCCCGGGGTTGAGCAGTTCTTC. This sequence joins TRBV5-4 and TRBJ2-1; D possibly corresponds to TRBD2 (5 bases). Germline V gene data show CDR1 as SGHNT and CDR2 as YYREEE (reference sequence). This CDR3 is built from 12 residues. V lost 4 bases and J lost 9, with 11 bases in between.

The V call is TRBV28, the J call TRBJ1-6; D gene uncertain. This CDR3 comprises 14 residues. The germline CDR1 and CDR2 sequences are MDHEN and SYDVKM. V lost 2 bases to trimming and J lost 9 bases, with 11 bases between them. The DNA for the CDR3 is TGTGCCAGCAGTTTAGTCTCCGGGGTTTCACCCCTCCACTTT. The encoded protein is CASSLVSGVSPLHF.

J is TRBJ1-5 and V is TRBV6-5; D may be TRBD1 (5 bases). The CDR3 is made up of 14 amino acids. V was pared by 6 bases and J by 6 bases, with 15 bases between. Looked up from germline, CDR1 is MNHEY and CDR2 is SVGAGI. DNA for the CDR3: TGTGCCAGCAGCCCCGGGGGGAGAAGTCAGCCCCAGCATTTT. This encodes CASSPGGRSQPQHF.